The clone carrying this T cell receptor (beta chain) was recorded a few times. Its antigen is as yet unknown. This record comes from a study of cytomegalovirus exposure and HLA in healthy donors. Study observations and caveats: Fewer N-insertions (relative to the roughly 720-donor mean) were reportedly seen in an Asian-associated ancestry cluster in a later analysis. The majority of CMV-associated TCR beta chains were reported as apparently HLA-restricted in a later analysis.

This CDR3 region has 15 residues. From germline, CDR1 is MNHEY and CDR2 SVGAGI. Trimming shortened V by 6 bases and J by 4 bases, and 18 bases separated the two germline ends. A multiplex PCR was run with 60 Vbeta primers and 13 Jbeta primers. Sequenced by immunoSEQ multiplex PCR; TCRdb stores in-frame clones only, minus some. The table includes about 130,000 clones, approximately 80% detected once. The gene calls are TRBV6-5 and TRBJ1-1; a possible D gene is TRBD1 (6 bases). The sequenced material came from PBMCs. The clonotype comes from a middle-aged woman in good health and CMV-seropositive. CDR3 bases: TGTGCCAGCAGGTCCGAGGGGGGGTTCGGCACTGAAGCTTTCTTT. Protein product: CASRSEGGFGTEAFF.